The next 2 T cell receptor beta chains were all read from a single sample in a study of breast tumors, draining lymph nodes, adjacent tissues. One entry per CDR3 protein, called by TCRdb with MiXCR from the multiplex PCR reads. The sample has 100,000 to 150,000 distinct CDR3 sequences; around 20% are singletons. Samples came from axillary lymph nodes draining the breast cancer. What was sequenced was axillary lymph node tissue. Source of these receptors: a female donor with breast cancer. Some clones in this sample may be carry-over from other donors' samples.

This clonotype was seen a handful of times. V and J are TRBV5-4 and TRBJ1-6; 10 bases line up with TRBD1. J was trimmed by 6 bases and V by 3 bases; bases with no gene match: 6. Per the germline V gene, CDR1 is SGHNT and CDR2 is YYREEE (reference sequence). The CDR3 spans 16 residues. CDR3 bases: TGTGCCAGCAGCTCAGGGGACAGGGGTGTTAATTCACCCCTCCACTTT. Encoded protein: CASSSGDRGVNSPLHF.

The table lists this clonotype with many counts. This chain connects TRBV19 to TRBJ1-2; D is unclear. V lost 6 bases to trimming and J lost 1 base, with 6 bases between them. The length of the CDR3 is 12 residues. Germline assignment: CDR1 LNHDA and CDR2 SQIVND (reference sequence). CDR3 nucleotide sequence: TGTGCCAGTAGGATGGGTAACTATGGCTACACCTTC. This encodes CASRMGNYGYTF.